These 7 T cell receptor beta chains share one sample of origin, sequenced in a study of cytomegalovirus exposure and HLA in healthy donors. Vbeta (60) and Jbeta (13) primers were used in the PCR. Profiled with immunoSEQ multiplex PCR; TCRdb holds only in-frame clones, not every one. The sample includes 99,000 or so clones, around four fifths of them seen just once. Sequencing input: PBMCs. These receptors all come from a middle-aged woman in good health and CMV-seropositive.

The chain recombines TRBV5-4 with TRBJ2-3; 8 bases are a match to TRBD2. Germline loops: CDR1 SGHNT, CDR2 YYREEE (reference sequence). The CDR3 is 14 amino acids. Germline trimming cut 4 bases from V and 5 bases from J; bases unmatched to any gene: 6. The CDR3 protein is CASSQAGVGDTQYF. The CDR3 DNA follows: TGTGCCAGCAGCCAAGCGGGAGTGGGAGATACGCAGTATTTT.

This sequence joins TRBV18 and TRBJ2-5, with 9 bases identical to TRBD1. This CDR3 comprises 15 residues. The V gene's germline CDR1 is KGHSH and CDR2 LQKENI. Trimming cost V 2 bases and J 5 bases; bases outside gene matches: 6. CDR3 sequence: CASSPRQGDSETQYF. In DNA, the CDR3 is TGTGCCAGCTCACCAAGACAGGGGGATTCTGAGACCCAGTACTTC.

This clone has just a few counts. The chain is built from TRBV7-2 and TRBJ2-7; D not certain. The V gene lost 2 bases and the J gene lost 1 base, with 6 bases spanning the gap. The CDR3 extends over 13 amino acids. Germline CDR1 and CDR2: SGHTA and FQGNSA. The CDR3 nucleotides are TGTGCCAGCAGCTTACTTCAGTCCTACGAGCAGTACTTC. Translated, it gives CASSLLQSYEQYF. Filled out from reference TRBV7-2 and TRBJ2-7, the complete variable domain reads GAGVSQSPSNKVTEKGKDVELRCDPISGHTALYWYRQSLGQGLEFLIYFQGNSAPDKSGLPSDRFSAERTGGSVSTLTIQRTQQEDSAVYLCASSLLQSYEQYFGPGTRLTVT.

This CDR3 reads CASSDYRGRDEKLFF. The CDR3 DNA is TGCGCCAGCAGCGATTACAGGGGGAGAGATGAAAAACTGTTTTTT. The rearrangement links TRBV4-3 to TRBJ1-4; 8 bases align to TRBD1. With V trimmed by 5 bases and J by 6 bases, 8 bases remained unmatched. This CDR3 contains 15 residues. Germline V lookup: CDR1 LGHNA, CDR2 YSLEER.

J is TRBJ1-2 and V is TRBV29-1; 12 positions match TRBD1. Per the germline V gene, CDR1 is SQVTM and CDR2 is ANQGSEA. CDR3 length: 14 amino acids. The trim removed 6 bases at V and 7 bases at J, leaving 9 bases unmatched. The CDR3 bases are TGCAGCGTCAGTATGGGACAGGGGGCTGGTGGCTACACCTTC. Residues: CSVSMGQGAGGYTF. Drawing the rest from reference TRBV29-1 and TRBJ1-2, the complete variable domain is SAVISQKPSRDICQRGTSLTIQCQVDSQVTMMFWYRQQPGQSLTLIATANQGSEATYESGFVIDKFPISRPNLTFSTLTVSNMSPEDSSIYLCSVSMGQGAGGYTFGSGTRLTVV.

This chain links TRBV10-1 with TRBJ1-5; D possibly corresponds to TRBD1 (6 bases). The germline V gene encodes CDR1 WNHNN and CDR2 SYGVQD (reference sequence). Trimming took off 7 bases at V and 9 bases at J, with 16 bases between the two ends. CDR3 length equals 13 residues. The CDR3 protein is CASIGQIISPQHF. CDR3 nucleotide sequence: TGCGCCAGCATCGGACAGATAATTTCGCCCCAGCATTTT.

The chain employs TRBV13 and TRBJ2-2, with a possible D match to TRBD2 (6 bases). Germline V gene lookup returns CDR1 PRHDT and CDR2 FYEKMQ (reference sequence). V shed 9 bases and J shed 5 bases, with 19 bases lying between them. CDR3 length: 15 amino acids. In nucleotides, the CDR3 is TGTGCCAGTGCCCGTTCTGTGGGAGGAACCGGGGAGCTGTTTTTT. Protein: CASARSVGGTGELFF. Full variable domain (remainder filled in from reference TRBV13 and TRBJ2-2): AAGVIQSPRHLIKEKRETATLKCYPIPRHDTVYWYQQGPGQDPQFLISFYEKMQSDKGSIPDRFSAQQFSDYHSELNMSSLELGDSALYFCASARSVGGTGELFFGEGSRLTVL.